These 26 T cell receptor beta chains share one sample of origin, sequenced in a study of OX40 agonist ivuxolimab in advanced cancers. Sequencing was performed with immunoSEQ multiplex PCR; in TCRdb, only in-frame clones are kept and a portion is missing. The sample includes 35,000 or so clones, about 80% of them seen just once. Sample: CD4+ or CD8+ T cells sorted from blood, taken in a trial of the OX40 agonist ivuxolimab. These receptors were collected from an adult with an advanced solid tumor such as melanoma, head and neck, liver or kidney cancer.

The V gene is TRBV10-3, the J gene TRBJ1-3; D gene unclear. The CDR3 consists of 13 residues. The germline V gene has CDR1 ENHRY and CDR2 SYGVKD. V was shortened by 10 bases and J by 4 bases, with 14 bases between the two germline ends. The CDR3 loop is CASKVLGGNTIYF. CDR3 nucleotides: TGTGCCAGCAAGGTATTGGGAGGAAACACCATATATTTT.

V is TRBV7-9 and J is TRBJ1-2, with D perhaps TRBD1 (6 bases). The germline V gene has CDR1 SEHNR and CDR2 FQNEAQ (reference sequence). The CDR3 spans 17 residues. Trimming left V 8 bases short and J 2 bases short, with 24 bases between. Here the CDR3 reads CASRPRGTQGSNYGYTF. The CDR3 DNA follows: TGTGCCAGCCGCCCCCGGGGGACGCAGGGGTCCAACTATGGCTACACCTTC.

There are a few counts of this clone. This chain uses TRBV5-6 with TRBJ2-2, with TRBD1 matching 8 bases. Trimming at V came to 4 bases and at J to 6 bases, leaving 5 bases not matched to a gene. Germline V CDR1 and CDR2: SGHDT, YYEEEE. This CDR3 has 14 residues. The CDR3 DNA reads as TGTGCCAGCAGCCGACAGGGGTTGGCCGGGGAGCTGTTTTTT. Translated: CASSRQGLAGELFF.

The chain employs TRBV29-1 and TRBJ1-2; D gene unclear. Germline V gene sequence: CDR1 SQVTM, CDR2 ANQGSEA. Trimming shortened V by 2 bases and J by 5 bases, and 18 bases separated the two germline ends. The CDR3 is 15 residues long. In DNA form, the CDR3 reads TGCAGCGTTGAAAACGGGGTGTCGGGGTTGTATGGCTACACCTTC. Translation gives CSVENGVSGLYGYTF.

The chain has TRBV12-5 and TRBJ2-1, with TRBD1 as a possible D gene (6 bases). The ends were cut back, 2 bases at V and 2 bases at J, with 7 bases in the middle. This CDR3 spans 14 amino acids. Germline CDR1 reads LGHNT; CDR2 reads FRNRAP. CDR3 loop: CASGLWGPYNEQFF. The CDR3 coding sequence is TGTGCTAGTGGTTTGTGGGGGCCCTACAATGAGCAGTTCTTC. The whole variable domain, filled in from reference TRBV12-5 and TRBJ2-1, reads DARVTQTPRHKVTEMGQEVTMRCQPILGHNTVFWYRQTMMQGLELLAYFRNRAPLDDSGMPKDRFSAEMPDATLATLKIQPSEPRDSAVYFCASGLWGPYNEQFFGPGTRLTVL.

V and J are TRBV28 and TRBJ1-1; 7 bases are a match to TRBD1. J was trimmed by 1 base and V by 8 bases; bases with no gene match: 10. From germline, CDR1 is MDHEN and CDR2 SYDVKM. The CDR3 runs to 15 residues. The CDR3 DNA sequence: TGTGCCAGCTCGACCGCAGGGGGGAAGAACACTGAAGCTTTCTTT. The encoded protein is CASSTAGGKNTEAFF.

V is TRBV6-1 and J is TRBJ1-3; D gene ambiguous. The CDR3 has 12 residues. V was shortened by 4 bases and J by 4 bases, with 5 bases between the two germline ends. Germline CDR1 reads MNHNS; CDR2 reads SASEGT. The DNA for the CDR3 is TGTGCCAGCAGTGTGTCCGGAAACACCATATATTTT. Its protein is CASSVSGNTIYF.

The rearrangement uses TRBV6-1 and TRBJ2-7; 9 positions agree with TRBD2. The CDR3 contains 14 residues. The germline gives CDR1 MNHNS, CDR2 SASEGT. Germline trimming cut 3 bases from V and 3 bases from J; bases unmatched to any gene: 3. The CDR3 loop reads CASSDRRGGYEQYV. The CDR3 nucleotides are TGTGCCAGCAGTGATCGGCGGGGGGGCTACGAGCAGTACGTC.

This clone came up a few times. This chain joins TRBV9 and TRBJ2-5; 13 bases align to TRBD2. Germline V lookup: CDR1 SGDLS, CDR2 YYNGEE. The CDR3 sequence is 15 residues long. With 3 bases clipped from V and 4 bases from J, the junction kept 3 bases outside the gene matches. The CDR3 nucleotides are TGTGCCAGCAGCGGTTGGACTAGCGGGGGAGAGACCCAGTACTTC. This codes for CASSGWTSGGETQYF.

The V gene is TRBV7-9, the J gene TRBJ2-7; D remains unclear. CDR3 length: 13 residues. Germline V lookup: CDR1 SEHNR, CDR2 FQNEAQ (reference sequence). Trimming removed 1 base from V and 5 bases from J, with 9 bases in between. CDR3 loop: CASSLGRINEQYF. CDR3 bases: TGTGCCAGCAGCTTAGGAAGGATCAACGAGCAGTACTTC.

CDR3 nucleotides: TGCAGCGCGTCAGGGATCGATGGCTACACCTTC. Translation: CSASGIDGYTF. This chain joins TRBV29-1 and TRBJ1-2; tentative D call: TRBD1 (5 bases). CDR1 SQVTM and CDR2 ANQGSEA come from the germline V gene. This CDR3 region has 11 residues. V gave up 7 bases and J gave up 6 bases, with 12 bases separating them.

The chain links TRBV5-4 to TRBJ1-2; TRBD1 matches 7 bases. The CDR3 consists of 12 residues. V was clipped by 2 bases and J by 6 bases; unmatched bases: 1. Germline V gene sequence: CDR1 SGHNT, CDR2 YYREEE (reference sequence). CDR3 bases: TGTGCCAGCAGCTTTGACAGGGATGGCTACACCTTC. Translation: CASSFDRDGYTF.

This chain connects TRBV19 to TRBJ2-5, with D possibly matching TRBD2 (5 bases). The CDR3 length is 15 residues. Germline CDR1 LNHDA, CDR2 SQIVND (reference sequence). V was shortened by 5 bases and J by 0 bases, with 13 bases between the two germline ends. The DNA of the CDR3 is TGTGCCAGTAGTTCTTGGACGGGGTACCAAGAGACCCAGTACTTC. Protein product: CASSSWTGYQETQYF.

The rearrangement joins TRBV7-9 to TRBJ2-5; D uncertain. The J call may not be correct, given that the DNA end is closer to TRBJ2-7. CDR1 is SEHNR, CDR2 FQNEAQ, per germline (reference sequence). This CDR3 has 13 residues. The CDR3 is CASSADWLYEQYF. CDR3 DNA: TGTGCCAGCAGCGCCGACTGGCTCTACGAGCAGTACTTC.

The V and J genes are TRBV23-1 and TRBJ2-7; D call uncertain. TRBV23-1 has ORF status, its function being uncertain. Trimming shortened V by 3 bases and J by 0 bases, and 21 bases separated the two germline ends. The CDR3 is made up of 18 amino acids. CDR3 sequence: CASSHPFTGAIHSYEQYF. The CDR3, as DNA: TGCGCCAGCAGTCACCCATTCACGGGCGCCATTCACTCCTACGAGCAGTACTTC.

The chain combines TRBV5-1 with TRBJ1-1; the match to TRBD1 covers 10 bases. CDR1 and CDR2 from the germline V gene are SGHRS and YFSETQ. The CDR3 extends over 14 amino acids. V shed 0 bases, J shed 5 bases, and the junction held 1 base outside the gene matches. The CDR3 spells CASSLGDRGTEAFF. The DNA for the CDR3 is TGCGCCAGCAGCTTGGGGGACAGGGGAACTGAAGCTTTCTTT.

The V gene is TRBV29-1, the J gene TRBJ2-7; no clear D gene. CDR1 and CDR2 from the germline V gene are SQVTM and ANQGSEA. V lost 0 bases, J lost 4 bases, and 10 bases lay in between. CDR3 size: 13 residues. The CDR3 protein is CSVEDSASYEQYF. The CDR3 nucleotides read TGCAGCGTTGAAGATTCGGCGTCGTACGAGCAGTACTTC.

The chain recombines TRBV19 with TRBJ1-2; D possibly corresponds to TRBD1 (5 bases). The length of the CDR3 is 15 residues. V was trimmed by 4 bases and J by 5 bases, leaving 17 bases between them. Germline V lookup: CDR1 LNHDA, CDR2 SQIVND (reference sequence). The CDR3 DNA is TGTGCCAGTAGTAGCCCGCGGCAGGGTCGGTATGGCTACACCTTC. As protein: CASSSPRQGRYGYTF.

This sequence joins TRBV10-3 and TRBJ1-4, with 7 bases aligning to TRBD1. CDR1 is ENHRY and CDR2 is SYGVKD in the germline V gene. The trim removed 0 bases at V and 8 bases at J, leaving 6 bases unmatched. CDR3 length equals 15 residues. The CDR3 here is CAISESTGKAEKLFF. The CDR3 DNA follows: TGTGCCATCAGTGAGTCGACAGGGAAGGCCGAAAAACTGTTTTTT.

The chain is built from TRBV10-2 and TRBJ2-7; D unclear. The V gene's germline CDR1 is WSHSY and CDR2 SAAADI. Deletions cut 8 bases from V and 0 bases from J, with 5 bases between. The CDR3 is made up of 11 amino acids. The CDR3 protein is CASLSSYEQYF. DNA of the CDR3: TGCGCCAGCCTAAGCTCCTACGAGCAGTACTTC.

The sample holds one count of this clone. V gene TRBV6-6 combines with J gene TRBJ1-1; D gene unclear. The CDR3 totals 13 residues. Germline CDR1 MNHNY, CDR2 SVGAGI (reference sequence). V was shortened by 11 bases and J by 0 bases, with 13 bases between the two germline ends. This chain's CDR3 is CAVKDRLNTEAFF. The CDR3 DNA is TGTGCCGTCAAGGACCGACTGAACACTGAAGCTTTCTTT.

The V gene is TRBV7-9, the J gene TRBJ2-2; 7 bases are shared with TRBD1. Unmatched junction bases numbered 5, after V lost 1 base and J lost 0 bases. The CDR3 is 17 amino acids. CDR1 and CDR2 (germline): SEHNR, FQNEAQ (reference sequence). CDR3 nucleotides: TGTGCCAGCAGCTTAGAGACCCAGGGGGCGAACACCGGGGAGCTGTTTTTT. It is translated as CASSLETQGANTGELFF. Using reference TRBV7-9 and TRBJ2-2 for the parts outside the CDR3, the full variable domain is DTGVSQNPRHKITKRGQNVTFRCDPISEHNRLYWYRQTLGQGPEFLTYFQNEAQLEKSRLLSDRFSAERPKGSFSTLEIQRTEQGDSAMYLCASSLETQGANTGELFFGEGSRLTVL.

The CDR3 loop reads CASSYYGRTGELFF. DNA for the CDR3: TGTGCCAGCAGTTACTATGGGAGAACCGGGGAGCTGTTTTTT. V and J are TRBV6-5 and TRBJ2-2, with a possible D match to TRBD2 (5 bases). The CDR3 runs to 14 residues. Trimming took 1 base from V and 5 from J, leaving 8 bases between them. Germline V gene sequence: CDR1 MNHEY, CDR2 SVGAGI.

The chain joins TRBV7-8 to TRBJ2-7; 9 nucleotides agree with TRBD1. The CDR3 sequence is 14 residues long. Germline V gene data show CDR1 as SGHVS and CDR2 as FQNEAQ. V was clipped by 6 bases and J by 2 bases; unmatched bases: 5. The CDR3 DNA reads as TGTGCCAGCAGATCACGGACAGGGGCCTACGAGCAGTACTTC. This sequence encodes CASRSRTGAYEQYF. Complete variable domain (other parts from reference TRBV7-8 and TRBJ2-7): GAGVSQSPRYKVAKRGQDVALRCDPISGHVSLFWYQQALGQGPEFLTYFQNEAQLDKSGLPSDRFFAERPEGSVSTLKIQRTQQEDSAVYLCASRSRTGAYEQYFGPGTRLTVT.

This clone was detected once. V gene TRBV11-3 combines with J gene TRBJ2-3, with 9 bases identical to TRBD1. J gave up 8 bases and V 0 bases, and 15 bases lay outside the gene matches. This CDR3 contains 18 residues. Per the germline V gene, CDR1 is SGHNT and CDR2 is YENEEA. The CDR3 region has the DNA TGTGCCAGCAGCTTAGATCCCCCGGACAGGGGTCCGGGGGTTACGCAGTATTTT. It yields the protein CASSLDPPDRGPGVTQYF.

The chain is built from TRBV19 and TRBJ2-6; D is perhaps TRBD2 (5 bases). Per germline, CDR1 LNHDA and CDR2 SQIVND (reference sequence). The CDR3 length is 16 residues. The V end lost 5 bases, the J end lost 3 bases, and 14 bases lay between the germline ends. The CDR3 reads CASSGLRASGANVLTF. CDR3 nucleotides: TGTGCCAGTAGTGGGTTGAGGGCGAGTGGGGCCAACGTCCTGACTTTC.